This T cell receptor beta chain was identified in a study of control samples from healthy donors and cancer patients. The protocol was immunoSEQ multiplex PCR, while the TCRdb copy is restricted to in-frame clones and leaves out a portion. The sample records about 73,000 clones, about 88% being singletons. CDR3 size: 15 residues. Trimming took 2 bases from V and 3 from J, leaving 11 bases between them. Looked up from germline, CDR1 is LNHNV and CDR2 is YYDKDF (reference sequence). The V gene is TRBV15, the J gene TRBJ1-5; D is undetermined. The TCR comes from a woman between 45 and 65 years old in good health. Sequenced: blood. The CDR3 coding sequence is TGTGCCACCAGCAGACCGGGCGGAACCAATCAGCCCCAGCATTTT. This encodes CATSRPGGTNQPQHF.